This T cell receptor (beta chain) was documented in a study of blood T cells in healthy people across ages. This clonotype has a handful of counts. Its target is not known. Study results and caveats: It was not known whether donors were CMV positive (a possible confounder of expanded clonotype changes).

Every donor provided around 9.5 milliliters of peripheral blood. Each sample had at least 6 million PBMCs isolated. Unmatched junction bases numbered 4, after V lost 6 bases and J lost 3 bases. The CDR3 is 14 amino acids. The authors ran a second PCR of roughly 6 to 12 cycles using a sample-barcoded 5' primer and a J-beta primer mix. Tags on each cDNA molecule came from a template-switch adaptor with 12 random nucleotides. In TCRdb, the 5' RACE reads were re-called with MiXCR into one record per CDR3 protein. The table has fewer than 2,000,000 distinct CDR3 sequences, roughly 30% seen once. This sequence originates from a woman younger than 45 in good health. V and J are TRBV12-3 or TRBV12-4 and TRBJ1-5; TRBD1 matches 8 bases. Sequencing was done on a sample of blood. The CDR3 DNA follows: TGTGCCAGCAGAACACAGGGGGTCAATCAGCCCCAGCATTTT. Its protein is CASRTQGVNQPQHF.